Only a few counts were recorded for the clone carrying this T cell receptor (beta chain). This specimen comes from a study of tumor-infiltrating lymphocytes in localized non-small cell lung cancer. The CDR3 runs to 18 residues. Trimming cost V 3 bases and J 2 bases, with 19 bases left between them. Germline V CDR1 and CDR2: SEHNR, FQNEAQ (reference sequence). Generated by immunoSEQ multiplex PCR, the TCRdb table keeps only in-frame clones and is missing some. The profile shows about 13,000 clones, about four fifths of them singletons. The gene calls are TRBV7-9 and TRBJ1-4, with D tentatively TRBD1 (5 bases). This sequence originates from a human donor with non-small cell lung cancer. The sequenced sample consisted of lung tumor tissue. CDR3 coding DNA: TGTGCCAGCAGCTTGGTGATAGATTCAGGGTTGACTAATGAAAAACTGTTTTTT. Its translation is CASSLVIDSGLTNEKLFF.